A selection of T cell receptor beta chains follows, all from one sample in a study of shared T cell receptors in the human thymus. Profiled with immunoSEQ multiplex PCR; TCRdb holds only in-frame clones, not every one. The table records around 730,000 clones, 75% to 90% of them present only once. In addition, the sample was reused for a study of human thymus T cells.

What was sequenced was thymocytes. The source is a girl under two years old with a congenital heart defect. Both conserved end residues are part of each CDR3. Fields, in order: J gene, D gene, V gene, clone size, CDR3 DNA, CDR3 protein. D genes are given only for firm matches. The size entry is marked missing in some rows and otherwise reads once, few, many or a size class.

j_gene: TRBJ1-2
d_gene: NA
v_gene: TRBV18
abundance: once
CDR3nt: TGTGCCAGCTCACCGGGCATACCCGGCGGCTACACCTTC
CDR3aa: CASSPGIPGGYTF

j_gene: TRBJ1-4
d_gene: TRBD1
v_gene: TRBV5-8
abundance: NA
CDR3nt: TGTGCCAGCAGCTGGGATGGACAGGGGGAGGGTGAAAAACTGTTTTTT
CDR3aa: CASSWDGQGEGEKLFF

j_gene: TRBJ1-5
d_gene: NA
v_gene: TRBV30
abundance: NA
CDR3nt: TGTGCCTGGAGCTACAGGGACAGCAATCAGCCCCAGCATTTT
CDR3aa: CAWSYRDSNQPQHF

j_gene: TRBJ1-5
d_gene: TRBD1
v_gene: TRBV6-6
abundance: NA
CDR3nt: TGTGCCAGCAGACCCTGGGACAGGGCTAGCAATCAGCCCCAGCATTTT
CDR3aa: CASRPWDRASNQPQHF

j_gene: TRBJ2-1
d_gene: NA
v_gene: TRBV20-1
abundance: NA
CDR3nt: TGCAGTGCTAGTTCAGGAGAGCAGTTCTTC
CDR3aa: CSASSGEQFF

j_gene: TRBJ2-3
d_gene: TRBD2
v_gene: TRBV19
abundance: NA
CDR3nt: TGTGCCAGTAGTACCTTAGCGGGGGACTACACAGATACGCAGTATTTT
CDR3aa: CASSTLAGDYTDTQYF

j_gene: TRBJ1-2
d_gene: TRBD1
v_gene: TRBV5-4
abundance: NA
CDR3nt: TGTGCCAGCAGCGCCGGGCGGACAGGGGGCCAAGCTAACTATGGCTACACCTTC
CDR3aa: CASSAGRTGGQANYGYTF

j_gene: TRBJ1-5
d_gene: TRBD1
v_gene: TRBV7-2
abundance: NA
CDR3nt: TGTGCCAGCAGCCCCCGCAGGGGGATTAATCAGCCCCAGCATTTT
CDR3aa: CASSPRRGINQPQHF

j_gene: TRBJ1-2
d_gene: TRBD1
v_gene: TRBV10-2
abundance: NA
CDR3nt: TGCGCCAGCAGTGATGGGACAGCAAACTATGGCTACACCTTC
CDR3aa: CASSDGTANYGYTF

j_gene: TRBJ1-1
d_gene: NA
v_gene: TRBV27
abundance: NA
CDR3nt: TGTGCCAGCAGTACCGTCCTAGATGAAGCGTCGGGTCCATGGAGGGCTTTCTTT
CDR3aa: CASSTVLDEASGPWRAFF

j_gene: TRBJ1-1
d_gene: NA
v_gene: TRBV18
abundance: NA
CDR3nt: TGTGCCAGCTCACCTCCCGGGGTAGAGCGGAACACTGAAGCTTTCTTT
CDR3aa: CASSPPGVERNTEAFF

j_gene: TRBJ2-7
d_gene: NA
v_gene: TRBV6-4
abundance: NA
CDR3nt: TGTGCCAGCAGTGATTCCCTTGACTTCCCGCCAGGGTCCTACGAGCAGTACTTC
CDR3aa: CASSDSLDFPPGSYEQYF

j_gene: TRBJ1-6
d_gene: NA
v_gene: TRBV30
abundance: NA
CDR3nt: TGTGCCTGGAGTGTAATCCGGGGACTCCATAATTCCCCCCTCCACTTT
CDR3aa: CAWSVIRGLHNSPLHF

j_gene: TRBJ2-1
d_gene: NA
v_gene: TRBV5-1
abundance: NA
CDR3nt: TGCGCCAGCAGCTTGGTTCCGGGGAATGAGCAGTTCTTC
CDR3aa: CASSLVPGNEQFF

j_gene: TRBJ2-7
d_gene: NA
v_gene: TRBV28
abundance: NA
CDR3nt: TGTGCCAGCAGTCCCCGTCCCGGGACTTTTAATTGCTCCTACGAGCAGTACTTC
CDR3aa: CASSPRPGTFNCSYEQYF

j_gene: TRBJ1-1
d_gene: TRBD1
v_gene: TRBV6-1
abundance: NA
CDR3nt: TGTGCCAGCAGTGAATTCCTAACAGGGGGCACTGAAGCTTTCTTT
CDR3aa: CASSEFLTGGTEAFF

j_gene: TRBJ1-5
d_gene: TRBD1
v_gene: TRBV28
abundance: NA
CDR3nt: TGTGCCAGCAGTCAACCGGGACAGGGTAGGAGGAGGGCTCAGCCCCAGCATTTT
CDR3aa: CASSQPGQGRRRAQPQHF

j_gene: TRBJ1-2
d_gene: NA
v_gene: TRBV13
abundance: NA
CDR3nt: TGTGCCAGCAGCCCAAACAGTTACAGTAACTATGGCTACACCTTC
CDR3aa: CASSPNSYSNYGYTF

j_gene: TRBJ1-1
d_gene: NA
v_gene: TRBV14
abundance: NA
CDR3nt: TGTGCCAGCAGCCAAGATCCGACGGGAGACACTGAAGCTTTCTTT
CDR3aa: CASSQDPTGDTEAFF

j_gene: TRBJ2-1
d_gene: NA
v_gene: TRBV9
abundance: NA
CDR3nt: TGTGCCAGCAGCGTAGAATTAGTTAGCTCCTACAATGAGCAGTTCTTC
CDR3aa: CASSVELVSSYNEQFF

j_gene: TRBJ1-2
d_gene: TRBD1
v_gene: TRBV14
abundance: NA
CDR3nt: TGTGCCAGCAGCCTTACGACAGGGAAAGCGAATGGCTACACCTTC
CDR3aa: CASSLTTGKANGYTF

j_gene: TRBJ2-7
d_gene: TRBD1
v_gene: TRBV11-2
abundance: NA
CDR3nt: TGTGCCAGCAGGCCGGGACAGGGATACGAGCAGTACTTC
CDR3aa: CASRPGQGYEQYF

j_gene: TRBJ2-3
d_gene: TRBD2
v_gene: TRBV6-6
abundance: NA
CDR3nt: TGTGCCAGCAGTTCCGGGGCGGGGGGCTCCACAGATACGCAGTATTTT
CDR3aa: CASSSGAGGSTDTQYF

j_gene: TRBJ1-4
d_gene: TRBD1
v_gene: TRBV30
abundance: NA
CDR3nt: TGTGCCTGGAGTGTACGGGGACAGAGAAATGAAAAACTGTTTTTT
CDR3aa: CAWSVRGQRNEKLFF

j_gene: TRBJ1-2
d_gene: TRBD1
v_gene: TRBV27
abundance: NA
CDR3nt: TGTGCCAGCAGTTTATCGGGCTCCGGGACAGGGCTTTCTGGCTACACCTTC
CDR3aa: CASSLSGSGTGLSGYTF

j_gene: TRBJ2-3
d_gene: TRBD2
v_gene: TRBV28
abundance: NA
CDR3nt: TGTGCCAGCAGCTTCAAACCGGGAGCGCGGGGGGACACAGATACGCAGTATTTT
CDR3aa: CASSFKPGARGDTDTQYF

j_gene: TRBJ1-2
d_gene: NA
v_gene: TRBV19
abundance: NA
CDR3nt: TGTGCCAGTAGTATAGTTTCAGGCAGGGCTGGCTATGGCTACACCTTC
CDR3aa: CASSIVSGRAGYGYTF

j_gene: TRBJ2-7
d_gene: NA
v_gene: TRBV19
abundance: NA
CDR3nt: TGTGCGGTTCAGGCGGGGTACGAGCAGTACTTC
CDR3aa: CAVQAGYEQYF

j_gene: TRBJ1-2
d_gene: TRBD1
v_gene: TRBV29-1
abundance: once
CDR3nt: TGCAGCGTCCAGACAGGGGAGGCCAAGGGCTACACCTTC
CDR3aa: CSVQTGEAKGYTF

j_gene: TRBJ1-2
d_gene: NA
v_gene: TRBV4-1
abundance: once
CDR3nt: TGCGCCAGCAGCCAAGGGGACCGGGACTCCCCCCCGGATGGCTACACCTTC
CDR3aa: CASSQGDRDSPPDGYTF

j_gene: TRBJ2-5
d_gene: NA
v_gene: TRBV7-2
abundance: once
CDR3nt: TGTGCCAGCAGCCACGATCGGGAGACCCAGTACTTC
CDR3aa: CASSHDRETQYF

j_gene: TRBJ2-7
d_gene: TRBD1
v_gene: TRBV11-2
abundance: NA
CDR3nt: TGTGCCACCTCGAGGATACACAGGGGGCGCCCCGAGCAGTACTTC
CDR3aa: CATSRIHRGRPEQYF

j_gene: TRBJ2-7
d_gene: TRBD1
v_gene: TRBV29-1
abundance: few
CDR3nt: TGCAGCGCTCAGGGGGACAGGGGGACCTACGAGCAGTACTTC
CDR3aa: CSAQGDRGTYEQYF

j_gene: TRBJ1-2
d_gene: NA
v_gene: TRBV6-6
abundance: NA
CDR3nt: TGTGCCAGCAGTTACCGACAGAGTTTCAACTATGGCTACACCTTC
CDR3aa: CASSYRQSFNYGYTF

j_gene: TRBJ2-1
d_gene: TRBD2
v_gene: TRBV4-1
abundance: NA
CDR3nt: TGCGCCAGCAGCTCAAGAGGACTAGCGGGCGATCAAGGCTACAATGAGCAGTTCTTC
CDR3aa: CASSSRGLAGDQGYNEQFF

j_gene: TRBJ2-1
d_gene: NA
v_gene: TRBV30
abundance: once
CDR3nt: TGTGCCTGGAGGACAGGTTCCTACAATGAGCAGTTCTTC
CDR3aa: CAWRTGSYNEQFF

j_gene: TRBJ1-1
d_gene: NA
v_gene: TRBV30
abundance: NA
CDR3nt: TGTGCCTGGAGTGATATGGGACATTCGAACACTGAAGCTTTCTTT
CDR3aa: CAWSDMGHSNTEAFF

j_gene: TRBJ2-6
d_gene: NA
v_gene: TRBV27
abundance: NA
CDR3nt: TGTGCCAGCAGTTGCGGGACGGGAAAGGGCCCTGGGGCCAACGTCCTGACTTTC
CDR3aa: CASSCGTGKGPGANVLTF

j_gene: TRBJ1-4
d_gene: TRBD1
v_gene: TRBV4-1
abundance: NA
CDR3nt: TGCGCCAGCAGCCAAGAGCGGGGCGACAGGGGTAATGAAAAACTGTTTTTT
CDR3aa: CASSQERGDRGNEKLFF

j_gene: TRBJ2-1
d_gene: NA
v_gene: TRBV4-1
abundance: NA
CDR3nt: TGCGCCAGCAGCCAAGAGTCGGGACATCTGAGCTCCTACAATGAGCAGTTCTTC
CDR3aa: CASSQESGHLSSYNEQFF

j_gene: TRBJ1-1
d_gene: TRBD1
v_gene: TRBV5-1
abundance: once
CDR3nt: TGCGCCAGCAGCTATGACAGGGGGTTGGGAAACACTGAAGCTTTCTTT
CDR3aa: CASSYDRGLGNTEAFF